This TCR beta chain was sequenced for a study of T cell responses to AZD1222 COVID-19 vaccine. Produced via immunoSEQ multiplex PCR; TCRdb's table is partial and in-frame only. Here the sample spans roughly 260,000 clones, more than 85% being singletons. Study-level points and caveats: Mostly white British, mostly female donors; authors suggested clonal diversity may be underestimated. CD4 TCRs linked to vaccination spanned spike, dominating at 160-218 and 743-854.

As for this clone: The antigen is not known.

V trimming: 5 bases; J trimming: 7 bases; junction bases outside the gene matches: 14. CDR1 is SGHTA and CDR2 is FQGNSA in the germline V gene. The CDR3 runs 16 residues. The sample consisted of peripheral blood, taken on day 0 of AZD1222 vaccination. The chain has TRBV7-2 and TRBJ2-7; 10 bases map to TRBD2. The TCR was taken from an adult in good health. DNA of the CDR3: TGTGCCAGCAGCCCCGCGGGAGCGGGGGGGCATGAAGAGCAGTACTTC. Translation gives CASSPAGAGGHEEQYF.